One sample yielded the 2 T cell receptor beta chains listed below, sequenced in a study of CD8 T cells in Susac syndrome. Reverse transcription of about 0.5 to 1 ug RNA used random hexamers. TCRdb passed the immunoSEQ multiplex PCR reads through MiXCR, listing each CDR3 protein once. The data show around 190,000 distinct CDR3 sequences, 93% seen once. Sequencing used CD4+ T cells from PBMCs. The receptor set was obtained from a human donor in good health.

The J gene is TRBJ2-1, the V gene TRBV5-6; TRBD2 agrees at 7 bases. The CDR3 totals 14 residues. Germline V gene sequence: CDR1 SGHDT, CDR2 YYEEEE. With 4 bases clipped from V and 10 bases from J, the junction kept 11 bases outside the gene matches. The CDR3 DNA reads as TGTGCCAGCAGCGTGACTAGCAGGGCCGAGGAGCAGTTCTTC. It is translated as CASSVTSRAEEQFF.

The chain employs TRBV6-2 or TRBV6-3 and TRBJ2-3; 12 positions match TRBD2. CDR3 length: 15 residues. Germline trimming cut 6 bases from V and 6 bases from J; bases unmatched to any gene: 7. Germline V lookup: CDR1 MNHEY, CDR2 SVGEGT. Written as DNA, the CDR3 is TGTGCCAGCAGGCGACTAGCGGGGGCATGGGATACGCAGTATTTT. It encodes CASRRLAGAWDTQYF.